One sample yielded the 17 T cell receptor beta chains listed below, sequenced in a study of beta chain features in type 1 diabetes. Sequencing targeted expressed TCRB transcripts, as all isolated RNA had been reverse transcribed. Profiling relied on immunoSEQ multiplex PCR, and the TCRdb table lists in-frame clones only, not all of them. This table holds approximately 170,000 clones, about 9.8% found once. The sequenced sample was central memory CD4+ T cells from blood. The source of these receptors is a woman younger than 35 in good health.

This clone was detected ten times or more. This sequence joins TRBV4-1 and TRBJ1-5; 11 positions match TRBD1. The length of the CDR3 is 16 residues. V shed 2 bases and J 5 bases; nucleotides not matched to a gene: 5. Germline CDR1 and CDR2: MGHRA and YSYEKL. The CDR3 nucleotides are TGCGCCAGCAGCCAATTGGACAGGGGGCAGGATCAGCCCCAGCATTTT. It is translated as CASSQLDRGQDQPQHF.

This chain links TRBV4-2 with TRBJ1-2; D perhaps matches TRBD1 (5 bases). The germline V and J ends were trimmed by 0 bases and 5 bases, with 10 bases remaining between them. Germline loops: CDR1 LGHNA, CDR2 YNFKEQ. The length of the CDR3 is 14 residues. Here the CDR3 DNA reads TGTGCCAGCAGCCAAGAAAGTGACAGTTATGGCTACACCTTC. Protein sequence: CASSQESDSYGYTF.

The gene calls are TRBV7-2 and TRBJ1-2; maybe TRBD1 (6 bases). Trimming pared 1 base from V and 4 bases from J, leaving 19 bases between. The CDR3 is made up of 17 amino acids. Per germline, CDR1 SGHTA and CDR2 FQGNSA. CDR3 residues: CASSLEGVGRGIYGYTF. CDR3 nucleotide sequence: TGTGCCAGCAGCTTAGAGGGGGTCGGCAGGGGAATCTATGGCTACACCTTC.

This clone occurred a few times. The chain uses TRBV7-3 and TRBJ2-5; possible D gene TRBD2, 7 bases. V was shortened by 4 bases and J by 5 bases, with 17 bases between the two germline ends. The CDR3 extends over 15 amino acids. The germline CDR1 and CDR2 sequences are SGHTA and FQGTGA. CDR3 region: CASSWSGGSSETQYF. The CDR3 region has the DNA TGTGCCAGCAGCTGGTCGGGGGGCTCATCCGAGACCCAGTACTTC.

V gene TRBV6-1 combines with J gene TRBJ2-7, with 8 bases matching TRBD1. Germline CDR1 reads MNHNS; CDR2 reads SASEGT. The ends lost 1 base at V and 4 bases at J; junction bases unmatched: 9. CDR3 length: 16 amino acids. In DNA, the CDR3 is TGTGCCAGCAGTGAAGGGACAGGGCCATCCCTTTACGAGCAGTACTTC. Protein product: CASSEGTGPSLYEQYF.

In its sample, this clone was seen a few times. The chain links TRBV2 to TRBJ2-5; no definite D call. V was shortened by 4 bases and J by 2 bases, with 8 bases between the two germline ends. The CDR3 runs 13 residues. Per germline, CDR1 SNHLY and CDR2 FYNNEI. The CDR3 DNA is TGTGCCAGCAGTGGTACAGTTCAAGAGACCCAGTACTTC. Translation gives CASSGTVQETQYF.

This clone turned up a few times. This sequence joins TRBV4-2 and TRBJ2-7, with a weak D call TRBD2 (6 bases). The CDR3 loop spans 13 amino acids. The germline gives CDR1 LGHNA, CDR2 YNFKEQ. Trimming pared 3 bases from V and 6 bases from J, leaving 12 bases between. Here the CDR3 DNA reads TGTGCCAGCAGCCAGCAGACTAGTTCCGAGCAGTACTTC. This gives the protein CASSQQTSSEQYF.

This clone was counted only a few times. The V gene is TRBV7-2, the J gene TRBJ2-5; D is possibly TRBD2 (6 bases). There are 15 residues in the CDR3. Germline V CDR1 and CDR2: SGHTA, FQGNSA. Trimming stripped 2 bases from V and 7 bases from J, with 17 bases between. The CDR3 DNA reads TGTGCCAGCAGCTTAAGGCGGGGCCTAGACGGGACCCAGTACTTC. Translating gives CASSLRRGLDGTQYF.

The chain employs TRBV4-2 and TRBJ2-3; D may be TRBD2 (5 bases). Germline-derived CDR1 and CDR2 are LGHNA and YNFKEQ. The CDR3 spans 15 residues. Trimming shortened V by 0 bases and J by 6 bases, and 13 bases separated the two germline ends. The chain's CDR3 is CASSQEVRGGDTQYF. Written as DNA, the CDR3 is TGTGCCAGCAGCCAAGAAGTCCGGGGTGGGGATACGCAGTATTTT.

The chain carries TRBV4-2 and TRBJ1-1; 9 nucleotides match TRBD1. Trimming at V came to 1 base and at J to 6 bases, leaving 9 bases not matched to a gene. Germline V CDR1 and CDR2: LGHNA, YNFKEQ. The CDR3 totals 16 residues. CDR3 coding DNA: TGTGCCAGCAGCCAAGGAGAAACAGGGGGCGCCCCTGAAGCTTTCTTT. Translating it yields CASSQGETGGAPEAFF.

This clone was detected a few times. The chain is built from TRBV18 and TRBJ2-5; 8 positions agree with TRBD2. The length of the CDR3 is 17 residues. J was trimmed by 5 bases and V by 3 bases; bases with no gene match: 14. CDR1 and CDR2 from the germline V gene are KGHSH and LQKENI. The CDR3 loop is CASSPTSGGSPLETQYF. DNA of the CDR3: TGTGCCAGCTCACCTACCAGCGGGGGCTCCCCGTTGGAGACCCAGTACTTC.

This clone was picked up a small number of times. J is TRBJ1-4 and V is TRBV5-1; perhaps TRBD1 as D (5 bases). V was clipped by 5 bases and J by 5 bases, with 10 bases between them. CDR1 and CDR2 from the germline V gene are SGHRS and YFSETQ. This CDR3 is built from 13 residues. The DNA for the CDR3 is TGCGCCAGCAGGCGGTCAGGGAATGAAAAACTGTTTTTT. This sequence encodes CASRRSGNEKLFF.

A few counts support this clone. The chain recombines TRBV7-9 with TRBJ2-4; 7 positions match TRBD1. CDR3 length: 14 residues. Germline-derived CDR1 and CDR2 are SEHNR and FQNEAQ (reference sequence). Unmatched junction bases numbered 6, after V lost 5 bases and J lost 5 bases. The CDR3: CASSPRQGENIQYF. CDR3 sequence (DNA): TGTGCCAGCAGCCCCCGACAGGGAGAAAACATTCAGTACTTC. Full variable domain (outside the CDR3, taken from reference TRBV7-9 and TRBJ2-4): DTGVSQNPRHKITKRGQNVTFRCDPISEHNRLYWYRQTLGQGPEFLTYFQNEAQLEKSRLLSDRFSAERPKGSFSTLEIQRTEQGDSAMYLCASSPRQGENIQYFGAGTRLSVL.

The chain combines TRBV10-3 with TRBJ1-1, with D perhaps TRBD1 (6 bases). V gave up 10 bases and J gave up 1 base, with 16 bases separating them. This CDR3 contains 14 residues. Germline assignment: CDR1 ENHRY and CDR2 SYGVKD. Written as DNA, the CDR3 is TGTGCCAATCGGGCAGGGGCCGAGAACACTGAAGCTTTCTTT. Translation: CANRAGAENTEAFF.

The V call is TRBV13, the J call TRBJ2-7; D is perhaps TRBD2 (6 bases). CDR1 and CDR2 (germline): PRHDT, FYEKMQ (reference sequence). The length of the CDR3 is 14 residues. Trimming took off 5 bases at V and 3 bases at J, with 14 bases between the two ends. DNA for the CDR3: TGTGCCAGCAGCACCGGGACTCACAACTACGAGCAGTACTTC. It specifies CASSTGTHNYEQYF. Full variable domain (remainder filled in from reference TRBV13 and TRBJ2-7): AAGVIQSPRHLIKEKRETATLKCYPIPRHDTVYWYQQGPGQDPQFLISFYEKMQSDKGSIPDRFSAQQFSDYHSELNMSSLELGDSALYFCASSTGTHNYEQYFGPGTRLTVT.

This clone was counted a few times. Other DNA sequences in this specimen translate into the identical CDR3. In DNA form, the CDR3 reads TGTGCCTGGAGTGTACTGACAGGGGGCACTGAAGCTTTCTTT. Protein: CAWSVLTGGTEAFF. The genes are TRBV30 and TRBJ1-1; 9 bases line up with TRBD1. The CDR3 runs 14 residues. With 0 bases clipped from V and 4 bases from J, the junction kept 3 bases outside the gene matches. CDR1 is GTSNPN, CDR2 SVGIG, per germline (reference sequence).

This clone was counted a few times. V gene TRBV2 combines with J gene TRBJ1-1; weak D call: TRBD1 (5 bases). The CDR3 is 14 amino acids. Germline V lookup: CDR1 SNHLY, CDR2 FYNNEI. Trimming shortened V by 3 bases and J by 3 bases, and 11 bases separated the two germline ends. This chain's CDR3 is CASSEMGGDTEAFF. CDR3 nucleotide sequence: TGTGCCAGCAGTGAGATGGGGGGGGACACTGAAGCTTTCTTT.